These 5 T cell receptor beta chains share one sample of origin, sequenced in a study of T-cell reconstitution after alpha-beta-depleted transplantation in children. Library preparation (for TCRbeta) was performed with unique molecular identifiers. Each CDR3 protein is one row after TCRdb ran MiXCR on the PCR reads. The sample carries fewer than 550,000 distinct CDR3 sequences, about an eighth recorded once. The source was PBMCs, mostly from graft donor cells, collected 180 days after TCRalphabeta/CD19-depleted stem cell transplant. These receptors all stem from a female patient between 2 and 10 years old who had a stem cell transplant for aplastic anemia, so the T cells may come from the graft donor.

This clonotype was seen a few times. The chain recombines TRBV6-5 with TRBJ1-6; D not resolved. From germline, CDR1 is MNHEY and CDR2 SVGAGI. Trimming cost V 6 bases and J 11 bases, with 11 bases left between them. The CDR3 runs to 12 residues. The DNA of the CDR3 is TGTGCCAGCAGGGCCGTCGGGACACCCCTCCACTTT. Protein sequence: CASRAVGTPLHF.

There are a few counts of this clonotype. J is TRBJ2-4 and V is TRBV7-2, with 8 nucleotides matching TRBD2. The CDR3 is 14 residues long. With 5 bases clipped from V and 9 bases from J, the junction kept 9 bases outside the gene matches. Germline V CDR1 and CDR2: SGHTA, FQGNSA. CDR3 sequence: CASSTYSGGGIQYF. The DNA of the CDR3 is TGTGCCAGCAGCACTTATTCGGGAGGGGGCATTCAGTACTTC.

The genes are TRBV28 and TRBJ1-1; D is perhaps TRBD1 (5 bases). This CDR3 spans 16 amino acids. Trimming took 6 bases from V and 1 from J, leaving 18 bases between them. Looked up from germline, CDR1 is MDHEN and CDR2 is SYDVKM. The CDR3 region is CASSLTGTPRNTEAFF. DNA for the CDR3: TGTGCCAGCAGCTTAACCGGGACCCCCAGGAACACTGAAGCTTTCTTT.

The CDR3 DNA reads TGTGCCAGCAGTCCTTACAGTACCCGGAGGAGCACAGATACGCAGTATTTT. This gives the protein CASSPYSTRRSTDTQYF. V is TRBV6-2 or TRBV6-3 and J is TRBJ2-3, with a possible D match to TRBD2 (5 bases). Germline V lookup: CDR1 MNHEY, CDR2 SVGEGT. This CDR3 contains 17 residues. V gave up 5 bases and J gave up 0 bases, with 18 bases separating them.

This clonotype was picked up many times. The chain links TRBV29-1 to TRBJ1-1; 7 positions match TRBD1. Germline lookup yields CDR1 SQVTM and CDR2 ANQGSEA. The CDR3 is 12 amino acids. Trimming took 2 bases from V and 8 from J; bases not matched to a gene: 5. The CDR3 DNA is TGCAGCGTTGAAAACAGGGGCGTGGAAGCTTTCTTT. Residues: CSVENRGVEAFF.